This T cell receptor beta chain derives from a study of blood T cell repertoires in COVID-19. Libraries were prepared by immunoSEQ multiplex PCR; TCRdb keeps only in-frame clonotypes and omits some of them. The top ten clones hold more than 1.5% of a sample with about 180,000 clones, about 80% of them seen once. The germline V gene has CDR1 SQVTM and CDR2 ANQGSEA. V was trimmed by 3 bases and J by 7 bases, leaving 7 bases between them. The length of the CDR3 is 11 residues. The sample comprised peripheral blood. The sequence derives from a human donor in a cohort sampled during active COVID-19. This chain joins TRBV29-1 and TRBJ2-1; D remains unclear. The chain's CDR3 is CSVDSRNEQFF. CDR3 bases: TGCAGCGTTGACTCCAGGAATGAGCAGTTCTTC.